The clone carrying this T cell receptor beta chain has ten or more counts. Its specificity is unknown. The sample is drawn from a study of CD8 T cells in ankylosing spondylitis. Points from the study as a whole: Characteristic of ankylosing spondylitis blood, it appeared, was a TCR beta motif comprising about eight highly homologous variants. CD8+ cells made up the disease-linked clones, which were relatively rare in peripheral blood.

Scientists made TCR beta libraries using quantitative 5'-RACE with molecular barcodes. TCRdb re-analysed the 5' RACE reads in MiXCR, keeping a single row per CDR3 protein. The sample carries 100,000 to 150,000 distinct CDR3 sequences, 15% to 20% recorded once. The CDR3 is 19 amino acids. With V trimmed by 2 bases and J by 5 bases, 13 bases remained unmatched. This sequence joins TRBV12-3 or TRBV12-4 and TRBJ2-2, with 11 positions matching TRBD2. Sequencing was carried out using blood, either unsorted or a sorted T cell fraction (not recorded which). The clonotype was recovered from a male donor with ankylosing spondylitis. The CDR3 nucleotides are TGTGCCAGCAGTTTAATAATTTTAACTAGCGGGAGACGAACCGGGGAGCTGTTTTTT. It specifies CASSLIILTSGRRTGELFF.